This T cell receptor (beta chain) was profiled in a study of blood T cell repertoires in COVID-19. The protocol was immunoSEQ multiplex PCR, while the TCRdb copy is restricted to in-frame clones and leaves out a portion. The data show 200,000 to 300,000 clones, approximately 90% seen once. The CDR3 is made up of 11 amino acids. With 10 bases removed from V and 3 bases from J, the gap between germline ends came to 10 bases. In germline, CDR1 is ENHRY, CDR2 SYGVKD. The chain joins TRBV10-3 to TRBJ2-7, with a tentative D call TRBD1 (5 bases). Sequencing input: PBMCs or T cells enriched from blood (not recorded which). The receptor comes from a man aged 35-49 years who had recovered from COVID-19. The CDR3 nucleotides read TGTGCCACGACAGAGCGCTACGAGCAGTACTTC. Residues: CATTERYEQYF.